A single sample gave rise to the 2 T cell receptor beta chains below, sequenced in a study of T cells after yellow fever vaccination. TCRdb passed the 5' RACE reads through MiXCR, listing each CDR3 protein once. Of 200,000 to 300,000 distinct CDR3 sequences listed, 13% are singletons. The sequencing here drew on CD4+ T cells sorted from PBMCs, taken 45 days after the yellow fever booster vaccination. The source of these receptors is a young man who received the YFV17D yellow fever vaccine.

This clonotype was seen a few times. The DNA for the CDR3 is TGTGCCAGCAGTGGCCCAGTCGGGAGAAATAGGGACAATGAGCAGTTCTTC. It codes for CASSGPVGRNRDNEQFF. This chain connects TRBV7-9 to TRBJ2-1; a possible D gene is TRBD2 (6 bases). Germline CDR1 SEHNR, CDR2 FQNEAQ (reference sequence). The CDR3 totals 17 residues. V was shortened by 6 bases and J by 5 bases, with 23 bases between the two germline ends. Full variable domain (rest looked up from reference TRBV7-9 and TRBJ2-1): DTGVSQNPRHKITKRGQNVTFRCDPISEHNRLYWYRQTLGQGPEFLTYFQNEAQLEKSRLLSDRFSAERPKGSFSTLEIQRTEQGDSAMYLCASSGPVGRNRDNEQFFGPGTRLTVL.

The gene calls are TRBV15 and TRBJ2-7, with no clear D. This CDR3 spans 15 amino acids. CDR1 is LNHNV, CDR2 YYDKDF, per germline (reference sequence). Trimming took off 3 bases at V and 2 bases at J, with 14 bases between the two ends. CDR3 sequence (DNA): TGTGCCACCAGCAGCGGGTCGAAGGTCCCCTACGAGCAGTACTTC. Translation gives CATSSGSKVPYEQYF.